In this sample, the clone carrying this T cell receptor (beta chain) is medium-sized. This entry belongs to a study of blood T cell repertoires in COVID-19. The CDR3 is 15 residues long. Trimming took off 1 base at V and 3 bases at J, with 13 bases between the two ends. Germline V gives CDR1 LGHDT, CDR2 YNNKEL (reference sequence). The method was immunoSEQ multiplex PCR; TCRdb's version includes in-frame clones alone and lacks a portion of them. The sample contains about 71,000 clones, 80% to 90% of which appear only once. Sequencing used peripheral blood. The chain joins TRBV3-1 (or the pseudogene TRBV3-2) to TRBJ2-7; possibly TRBD1 for D (5 bases). This receptor was taken from a man over 45 with acute or convalescent COVID-19. The CDR3 spells CASSQVTGSIYEQYF. The CDR3 DNA follows: TGTGCCAGCAGCCAAGTTACAGGTTCAATCTACGAGCAGTACTTC.